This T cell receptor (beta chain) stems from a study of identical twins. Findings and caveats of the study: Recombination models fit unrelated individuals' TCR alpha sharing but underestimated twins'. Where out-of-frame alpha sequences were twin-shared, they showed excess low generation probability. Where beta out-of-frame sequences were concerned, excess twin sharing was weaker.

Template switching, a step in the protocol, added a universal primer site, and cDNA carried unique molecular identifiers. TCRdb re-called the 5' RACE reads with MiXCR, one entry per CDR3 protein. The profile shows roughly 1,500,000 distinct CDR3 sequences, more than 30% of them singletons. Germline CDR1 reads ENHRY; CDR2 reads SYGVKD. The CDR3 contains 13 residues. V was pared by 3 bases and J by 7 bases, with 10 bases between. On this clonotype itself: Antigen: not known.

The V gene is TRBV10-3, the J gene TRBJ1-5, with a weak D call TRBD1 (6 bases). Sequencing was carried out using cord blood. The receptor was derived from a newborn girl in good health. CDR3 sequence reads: CAISDGGVQPQHF. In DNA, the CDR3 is TGTGCCATCAGTGATGGGGGCGTACAGCCCCAGCATTTT.